This T cell receptor (beta chain) was captured in a study of blood T cell repertoires in COVID-19. This CDR3 has 16 amino acids. Germline lookup yields CDR1 SGHRS and CDR2 YFSETQ. The V and J ends lost 0 bases and 0 bases respectively, with 13 bases between them. TCRdb's table, derived via immunoSEQ multiplex PCR, lists solely in-frame clones and lacks some. Among 130,000 to 150,000 clones listed, more than 65% were seen once. The sequence derives from a man older than 75 with acute or convalescent COVID-19. Sequencing was performed on peripheral blood. The V gene is TRBV5-1, the J gene TRBJ2-7, with D possibly TRBD1 on 5 matching bases. The CDR3 sequence: CASSLGGTTSSYEQYF. DNA of the CDR3: TGCGCCAGCAGCTTGGGGGGCACTACCAGCTCCTACGAGCAGTACTTC.